This TCR beta chain was found in a study of radiotherapy plus CTLA-4 blockade in lung cancer. Study results and caveats: The study found tumor-derived TCR clones expanded in blood after radiotherapy plus ipilimumab.

Note on this clone: Its antigen remains unidentified.

Sequencing used immunoSEQ multiplex PCR; TCRdb keeps in-frame clones, though not all of them. The sample contains 35,000 to 40,000 clones, 75% to 90% of which appear only once. Here the sequenced sample was peripheral blood, taken from a patient treated with radiotherapy plus ipilimumab. The TCR comes from a human donor with non-small cell lung cancer who had stable disease on radiotherapy plus ipilimumab.

CDR3 in DNA: TGTGCCAGCAGCTTAGGAGGGAGGGCCTACGAGCAGTACTTC. Translating it yields CASSLGGRAYEQYF. This chain connects TRBV7-9 to TRBJ2-7; 7 nucleotides line up with TRBD2. Germline V gene data show CDR1 as SEHNR and CDR2 as FQNEAQ (reference sequence). The CDR3 is 14 amino acids. V lost 1 base to trimming and J lost 2 bases; unmatched junction nucleotides: 2.